The clone carrying this T cell receptor (beta chain) was found once. CDR3 length equals 14 residues. With V trimmed by 9 bases and J by 4 bases, 6 bases remained unmatched. Looked up from germline, CDR1 is WNHNN and CDR2 is SYGVQD (reference sequence). The data were taken from a study of blood T cell repertoires in COVID-19. Across the study: From the United States, Italy and Spain came samples of acute and convalescent COVID-19.

Profiling relied on immunoSEQ multiplex PCR, and the TCRdb table lists in-frame clones only, not all of them. Of 400,000 to 450,000 clones listed, around 90% are singletons. Seattle researchers signed up patients amid active infection and tracked them longitudinally. The chain recombines TRBV10-1 with TRBJ2-2, with TRBD2 matching 9 bases. Sequencing was performed on peripheral blood. This clonotype originated in a man aged 18 to 30 with COVID-19, enrolled during active disease. CDR3 loop: CASSGGLTTGELFF. The CDR3 DNA is TGCGCCAGTAGCGGGGGTTTAACCACCGGGGAGCTGTTTTTT.